This T cell receptor beta chain was obtained from a study of beta chain features in type 1 diabetes. Background on the study: Regarding age, gender and cell yields, patients proved similar to healthy donors.

General observations from the study: Moderate yet significant TCRB CDR3 shortening was seen in Type 1 diabetes patients in all four CD4+ subsets.

Over 95% purity was reached by all sorted populations. V gave up 5 bases and J gave up 11 bases, with 30 bases separating them. The CDR3 length is 17 residues. The germline gives CDR1 SEHNR, CDR2 FQNEAQ (reference sequence). Expressed TCRB transcripts got sequenced, as all isolated RNA was reverse transcribed. The assay was immunoSEQ multiplex PCR, and TCRdb's table has in-frame clones only and misses some. This sample has around 600,000 clones; 9.5% to 15% occur once, and the top ten carry around 0.12%. This clone was observed a handful of times. No antigen is known for it. The sequencing sample was made of naive CD4+ T cells from blood. The chain has TRBV7-9 and TRBJ2-5; TRBD1 is a possible D gene (5 bases). This TCR was recovered from a man in his thirties or forties with type 1 diabetes. DNA of the CDR3: TGTGCCAGCAGCCTCGCGACGTCGACAGCCTACTACGAAGAGCAGTACTTC. It codes for CASSLATSTAYYEEQYF.